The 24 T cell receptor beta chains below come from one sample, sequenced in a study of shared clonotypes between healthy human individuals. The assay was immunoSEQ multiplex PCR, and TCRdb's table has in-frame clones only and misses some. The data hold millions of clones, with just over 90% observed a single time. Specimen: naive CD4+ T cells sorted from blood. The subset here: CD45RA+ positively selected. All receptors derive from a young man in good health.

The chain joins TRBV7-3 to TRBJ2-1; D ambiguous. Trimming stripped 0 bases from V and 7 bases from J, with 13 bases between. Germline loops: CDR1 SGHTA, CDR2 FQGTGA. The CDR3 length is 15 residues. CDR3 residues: CASSLTPERWNEQFF. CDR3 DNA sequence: TGTGCCAGCAGCTTAACCCCCGAGAGGTGGAATGAGCAGTTCTTC.

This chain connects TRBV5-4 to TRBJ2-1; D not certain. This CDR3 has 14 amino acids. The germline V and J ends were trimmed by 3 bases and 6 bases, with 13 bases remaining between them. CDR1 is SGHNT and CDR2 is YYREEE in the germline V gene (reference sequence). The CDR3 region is CASSSPNTANEQFF. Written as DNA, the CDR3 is TGTGCCAGCAGCTCGCCTAACACGGCCAATGAGCAGTTCTTC.

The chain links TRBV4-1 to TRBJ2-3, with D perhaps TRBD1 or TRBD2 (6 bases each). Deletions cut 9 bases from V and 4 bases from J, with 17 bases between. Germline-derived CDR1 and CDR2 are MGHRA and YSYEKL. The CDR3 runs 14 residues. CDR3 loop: CASRDPRGADTQYF. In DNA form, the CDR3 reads TGCGCCAGTAGGGACCCGAGGGGGGCAGATACGCAGTATTTT.

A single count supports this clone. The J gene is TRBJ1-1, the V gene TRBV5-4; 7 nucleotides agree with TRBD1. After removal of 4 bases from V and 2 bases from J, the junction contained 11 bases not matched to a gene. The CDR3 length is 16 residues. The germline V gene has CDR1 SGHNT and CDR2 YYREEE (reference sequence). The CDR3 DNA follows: TGTGCCAGCAGCGACGCTAGGACAGGAACCAACACTGAAGCTTTCTTT. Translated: CASSDARTGTNTEAFF.

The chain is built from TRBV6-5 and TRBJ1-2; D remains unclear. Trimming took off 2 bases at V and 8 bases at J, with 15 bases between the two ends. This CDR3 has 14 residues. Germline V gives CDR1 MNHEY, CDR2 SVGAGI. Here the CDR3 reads CASSYGGSGWGYTF. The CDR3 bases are TGTGCCAGCAGTTACGGAGGTAGCGGTTGGGGCTACACCTTC.

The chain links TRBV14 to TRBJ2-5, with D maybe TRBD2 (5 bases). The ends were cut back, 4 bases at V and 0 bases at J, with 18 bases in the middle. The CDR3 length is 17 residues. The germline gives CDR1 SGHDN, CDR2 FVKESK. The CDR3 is CASSPRLGGGDQETQYF. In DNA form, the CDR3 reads TGTGCCAGCAGCCCACGCCTGGGCGGAGGCGACCAAGAGACCCAGTACTTC.

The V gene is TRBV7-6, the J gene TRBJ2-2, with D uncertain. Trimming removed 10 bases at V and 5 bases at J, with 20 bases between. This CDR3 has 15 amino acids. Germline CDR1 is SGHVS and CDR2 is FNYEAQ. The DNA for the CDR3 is TGTGCCACCATAAGAGCCGGGCAGACAACCGGGGAGCTGTTTTTT. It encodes CATIRAGQTTGELFF.

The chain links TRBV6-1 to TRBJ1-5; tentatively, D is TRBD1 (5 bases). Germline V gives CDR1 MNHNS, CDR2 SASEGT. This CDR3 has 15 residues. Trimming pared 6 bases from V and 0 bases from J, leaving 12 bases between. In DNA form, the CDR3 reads TGTGCCAGCAGGTCCTTGGGGGGTAGCAATCAGCCCCAGCATTTT. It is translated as CASRSLGGSNQPQHF.

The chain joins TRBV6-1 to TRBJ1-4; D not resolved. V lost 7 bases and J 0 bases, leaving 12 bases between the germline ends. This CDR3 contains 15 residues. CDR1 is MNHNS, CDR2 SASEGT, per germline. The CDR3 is CASNAGTATNEKLFF. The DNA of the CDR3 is TGTGCCAGCAATGCGGGTACCGCAACTAATGAAAAACTGTTTTTT.

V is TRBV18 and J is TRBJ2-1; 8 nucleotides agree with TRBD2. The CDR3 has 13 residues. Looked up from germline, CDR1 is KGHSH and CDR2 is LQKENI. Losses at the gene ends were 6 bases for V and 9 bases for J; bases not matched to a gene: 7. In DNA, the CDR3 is TGTGCCAGCTCCCCCGCGGGAGGTATTGAGCAGTTCTTC. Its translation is CASSPAGGIEQFF.

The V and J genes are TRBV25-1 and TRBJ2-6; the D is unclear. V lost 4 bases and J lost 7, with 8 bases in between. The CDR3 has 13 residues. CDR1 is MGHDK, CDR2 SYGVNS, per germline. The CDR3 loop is CASSALVANVLTF. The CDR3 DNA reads TGTGCCAGCAGTGCCTTGGTAGCCAACGTCCTGACTTTC.

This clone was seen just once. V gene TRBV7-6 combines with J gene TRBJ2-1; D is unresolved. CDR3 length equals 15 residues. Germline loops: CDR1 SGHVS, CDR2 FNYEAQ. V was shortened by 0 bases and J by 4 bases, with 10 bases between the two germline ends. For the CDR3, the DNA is TGTGCCAGCAGCTTAGCGTCATCAGTTTACAATGAGCAGTTCTTC. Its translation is CASSLASSVYNEQFF.

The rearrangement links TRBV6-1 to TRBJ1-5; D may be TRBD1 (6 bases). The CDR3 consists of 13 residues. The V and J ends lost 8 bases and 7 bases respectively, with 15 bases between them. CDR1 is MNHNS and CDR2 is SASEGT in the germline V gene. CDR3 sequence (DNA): TGTGCCAGCTCCAGGGACAAGGGGCAGCCCCAGCATTTT. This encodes CASSRDKGQPQHF.

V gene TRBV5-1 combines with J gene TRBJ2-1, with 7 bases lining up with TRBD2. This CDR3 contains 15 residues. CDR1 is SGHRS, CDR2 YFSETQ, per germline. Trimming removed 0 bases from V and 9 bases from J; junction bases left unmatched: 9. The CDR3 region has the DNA TGCGCCAGCAGCTTGGTAGCGGGCTCGGATAGTGAGCAGTTCTTC. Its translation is CASSLVAGSDSEQFF.

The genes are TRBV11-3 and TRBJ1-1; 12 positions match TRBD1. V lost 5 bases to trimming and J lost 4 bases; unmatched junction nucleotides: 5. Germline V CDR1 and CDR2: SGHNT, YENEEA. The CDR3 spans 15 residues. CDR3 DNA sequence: TGTGCCAGCAGCCCGGGACAGGGGGCGGGCACTGAAGCTTTCTTT. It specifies CASSPGQGAGTEAFF.

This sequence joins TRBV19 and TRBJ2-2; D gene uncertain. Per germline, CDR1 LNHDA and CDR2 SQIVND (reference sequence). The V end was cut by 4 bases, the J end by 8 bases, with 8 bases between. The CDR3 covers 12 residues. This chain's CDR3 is CASSRLEGELFF. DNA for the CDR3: TGTGCCAGTAGTAGGTTGGAGGGGGAGCTGTTTTTT. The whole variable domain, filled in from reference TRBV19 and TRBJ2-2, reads DGGITQSPKYLFRKEGQNVTLSCEQNLNHDAMYWYRQDPGQGLRLIYYSQIVNDFQKGDIAEGYSVSREKKESFPLTVTSAQKNPTAFYLCASSRLEGELFFGEGSRLTVL.

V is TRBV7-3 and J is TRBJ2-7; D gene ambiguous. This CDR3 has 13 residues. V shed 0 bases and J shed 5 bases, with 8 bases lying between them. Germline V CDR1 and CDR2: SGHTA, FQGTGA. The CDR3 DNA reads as TGTGCCAGCAGCTTAACGGGTGGGGACGAGCAGTACTTC. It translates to CASSLTGGDEQYF. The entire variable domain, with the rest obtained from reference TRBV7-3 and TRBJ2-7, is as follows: GAGVSQTPSNKVTEKGKYVELRCDPISGHTALYWYRQSLGQGPEFLIYFQGTGAADDSGLPNDRFFAVRPEGSVSTLKIQRTERGDSAVYLCASSLTGGDEQYFGPGTRLTVT.

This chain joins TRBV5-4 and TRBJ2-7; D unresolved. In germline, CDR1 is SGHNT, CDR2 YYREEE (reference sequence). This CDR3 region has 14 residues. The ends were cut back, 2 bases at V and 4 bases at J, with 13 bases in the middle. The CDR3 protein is CASSFGLTHYEQYF. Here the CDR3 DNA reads TGTGCCAGCAGCTTCGGCCTTACCCATTACGAGCAGTACTTC.

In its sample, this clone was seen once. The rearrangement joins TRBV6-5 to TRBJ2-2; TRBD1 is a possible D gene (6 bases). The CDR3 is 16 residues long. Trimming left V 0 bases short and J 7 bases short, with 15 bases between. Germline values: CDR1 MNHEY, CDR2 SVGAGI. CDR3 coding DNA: TGTGCCAGCAGTTACTCTCCTACAGGGACGGACGGGGAGCTGTTTTTT. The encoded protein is CASSYSPTGTDGELFF.

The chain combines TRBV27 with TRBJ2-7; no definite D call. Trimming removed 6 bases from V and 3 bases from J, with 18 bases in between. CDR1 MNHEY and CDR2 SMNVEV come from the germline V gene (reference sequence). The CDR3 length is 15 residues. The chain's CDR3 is CASRVTEARYYEQYF. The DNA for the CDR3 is TGTGCCAGCAGGGTAACAGAGGCACGGTACTACGAGCAGTACTTC.

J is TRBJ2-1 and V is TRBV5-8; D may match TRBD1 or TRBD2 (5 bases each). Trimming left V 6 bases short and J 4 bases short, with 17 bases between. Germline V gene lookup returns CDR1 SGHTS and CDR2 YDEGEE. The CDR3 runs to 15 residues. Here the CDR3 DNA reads TGTGCCAGCACCCCGGGGCGGAGTGTATACAATGAGCAGTTCTTC. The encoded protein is CASTPGRSVYNEQFF.

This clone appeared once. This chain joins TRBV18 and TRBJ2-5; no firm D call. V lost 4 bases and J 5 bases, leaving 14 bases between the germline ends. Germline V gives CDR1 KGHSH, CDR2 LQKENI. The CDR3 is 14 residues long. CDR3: CASSRGRSPETQYF. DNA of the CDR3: TGTGCCAGCTCACGGGGAAGGAGTCCGGAGACCCAGTACTTC.

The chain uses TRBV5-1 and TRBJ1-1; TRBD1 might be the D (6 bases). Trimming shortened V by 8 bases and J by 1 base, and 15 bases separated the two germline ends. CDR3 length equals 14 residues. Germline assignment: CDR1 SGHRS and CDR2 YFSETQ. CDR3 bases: TGCGCCAGTAAGCTTGGGGACACGAACACTGAAGCTTTCTTT. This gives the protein CASKLGDTNTEAFF. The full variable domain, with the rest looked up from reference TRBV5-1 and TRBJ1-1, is KAGVTQTPRYLIKTRGQQVTLSCSPISGHRSVSWYQQTPGQGLQFLFEYFSETQRNKGNFPGRFSGRQFSNSRSEMNVSTLELGDSALYLCASKLGDTNTEAFFGQGTRLTVV.

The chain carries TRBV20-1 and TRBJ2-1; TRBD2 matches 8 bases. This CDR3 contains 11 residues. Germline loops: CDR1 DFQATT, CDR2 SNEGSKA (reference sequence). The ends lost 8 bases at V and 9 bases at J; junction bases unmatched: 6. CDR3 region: CSLAGGGEQFF. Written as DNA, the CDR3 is TGCAGTCTGGCGGGGGGCGGTGAGCAGTTCTTC.